The present TCR beta chain was sequenced within a study of shared clonotypes between healthy human individuals (dated by TCRdb to 2020 to 2021). About the investigation overall: A couple of women and a few men aged 18 to 49 years were included in the cohort. To estimate repertoire size and how much clonotype sharing occurs between individuals, the study deeply sequenced the blood TCR repertoires of five healthy adults. Per donor, leukapheresis produced somewhere between about 0.9 and 9.5 billion PBMCs. Different laboratories and diverse techniques were used to prepare libraries and sequence TCR repertoires, to increase sequencing depth and limit assay-specific biases. For each donor, CD4 naive and CD4 memory were each given three plates, CD8 naive was given two plates, and CD8 memory was given one plate. Overall study results and their limits: Compared with non-shared clonotypes, the clonotypes found in all four sorted-subset donors had higher generation probabilities. Only blood was sampled, and tissue TCR repertoires likely differ from those in blood. Naive subsets generally had larger estimated clonotype richness than memory subsets. Pairwise subsampling led to the expectation that sequencing depth would affect the degree of clonotype sharing among donors. Approximately 5% of naive CD4, more than 3% of naive CD8, 2% to 2.5% of memory CD4, and less than 0.45% of memory CD8 clonotypes were shared across several donors. Rarefaction of sorted-subset datasets indicated incomplete sequencing despite the large sequencing depth. Because the study included only a small number of donors, the genetic and exposure-history diversity represented was limited.

With regard to this clone: Its antigen target is currently unknown. Base qualities are not provided; no much larger clone lies one nucleotide away.

The donors were healthy, HIV-negative adults with no recently reported acute infections or vaccinations. Every donor was a Caucasian adult residing in Nashville, Tennessee, USA. CD4+ T cells were enriched by magnetic negative selection; naive cells were then positively selected on CD45RA, and the negative fraction formed the memory subset. After blood collection by leukapheresis, PBMCs were isolated using Ficoll-Histopaque density gradient centrifugation and then cryopreserved in the vapor phase of liquid nitrogen. Analytical flow cytometry was used to check the purity and quantity of every magnetically sorted T cell population. From each sorted fraction, genomic DNA was isolated and quantified by UV absorbance on a Nanodrop 2000c. Using the deep immunoSEQ assay, multiplex PCR amplified TCR CDR3 regions from genomic DNA. Extracted genomic DNA from each cell subset was distributed evenly across all wells of several immunoSEQ 96-well plates, and each plate was treated as a replicate. For sorted subsets, approximately 190 ng of genomic DNA, equivalent to tens of thousands of T cell genomes, went into each replicate PCR. Purified libraries were measured with a Qubit 3.0 fluorometer, size-checked on a Bioanalyzer 2100, and measured again with the KAPA Library Quantification kit. Every immunoSEQ 96-well plate was sequenced on a dedicated single-read 150-cycle Illumina NextSeq 550 flow cell. As for the authors' bioinformatics: Because the immunoSEQ output included only junctional sequences and no quality scores, the filtering could not be the same as the filtering used for full-length reads. To assign V/J genes and CDR3, sequences were annotated using PyIR, a Python wrapper for IgBLAST v1.9, with IMGT germline references. Reads with weak V/J assignments (E-value above 1e-6), missing CDR3, stop codons, out-of-frame junctions, or ambiguous translated residues were removed. V3J clonotypes were defined as sequences sharing the same inferred V gene, J gene, and CDR3 amino acid sequence. Percentage overlap between repertoires was computed as shared unique clonotypes divided by the size of the smaller repertoire. RTK rarefaction, the Chao1 estimator, and Recon v2.1 estimates of unobserved clonotypes were used to assess repertoire richness. For all TCRbeta clonotypes obtained by the gDNA method from a handful of donors, generation probabilities were computed with OLGA. Sourced from immuneACCESS, this table was stored by TCRdb with only in-frame sequences that have V and J called. A share of the clones is absent; for the studies checked, an unresolved V gene accounts for under half, and the remainder has no known explanation. V and J calls and clone size are as listed in that table; D and trimming were resolved from the DNA. The sample profile shows about 610,000 clones; around 97% of them were found once. The top ten clones comprise 0.057% of the sample.

The sample consisted of naive CD4+ T cells sorted from blood. The sample's cell subset or site label, in plain terms: CD45RA+ positively selected. The sequence was obtained from a woman in her twenties or thirties in good health.

The CDR3 region: CASSPGDRDKPQHF. In nucleotides, the sequence is TGTGCCAGCTCACCGGGAGACCGAGACAAGCCCCAGCATTTT. The sequence joins TRBV18 to TRBJ1-5, with the D gene not confidently named. The CDR3 starts with the cysteine, ends with the phenylalanine, and has 14 residues. Only the CDR3 portion is preserved as DNA: 42 bases, with reading frame beginning at the first base. According to the germline V gene, CDR1 reads KGHSH and CDR2 reads LQKENI. Trimming costs V 3 bases and J 8 bases, and their ends lie 14 bases apart.